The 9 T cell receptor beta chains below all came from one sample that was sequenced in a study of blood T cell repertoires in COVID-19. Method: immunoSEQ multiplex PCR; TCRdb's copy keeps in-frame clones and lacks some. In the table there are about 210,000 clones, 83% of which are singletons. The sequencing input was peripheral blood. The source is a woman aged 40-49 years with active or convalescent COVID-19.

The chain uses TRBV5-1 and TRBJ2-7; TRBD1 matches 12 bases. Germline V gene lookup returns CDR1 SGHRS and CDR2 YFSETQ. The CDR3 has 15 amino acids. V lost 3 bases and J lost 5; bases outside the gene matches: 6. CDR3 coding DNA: TGCGCCAGCAGCTCTGCCGGGACAGGGGGCCACGAGCAGTACTTC. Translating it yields CASSSAGTGGHEQYF.

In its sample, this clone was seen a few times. The CDR3 loop is CSVFRDMSYEQYF. The CDR3, as DNA: TGCAGCGTATTCCGGGACATGTCCTACGAGCAGTACTTC. The chain combines TRBV29-1 with TRBJ2-7, with a possible D match to TRBD1 (6 bases). Germline V gene data show CDR1 as SQVTM and CDR2 as ANQGSEA. V was clipped by 6 bases and J by 1 base, with 13 bases between them. The CDR3 sequence is 13 residues long.

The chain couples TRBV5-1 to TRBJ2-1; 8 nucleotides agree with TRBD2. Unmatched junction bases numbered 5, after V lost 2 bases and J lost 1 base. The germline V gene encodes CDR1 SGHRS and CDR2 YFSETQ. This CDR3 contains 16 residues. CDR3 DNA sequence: TGCGCCAGCAGCTTTAGGACTAGCAGGTCCTACAATGAGCAGTTCTTC. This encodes CASSFRTSRSYNEQFF.

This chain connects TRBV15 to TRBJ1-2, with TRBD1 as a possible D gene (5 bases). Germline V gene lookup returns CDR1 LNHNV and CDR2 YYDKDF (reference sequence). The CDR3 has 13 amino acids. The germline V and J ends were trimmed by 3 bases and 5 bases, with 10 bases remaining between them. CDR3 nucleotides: TGTGCCACCAGCAGGGGGAGGGGATATGGCTACACCTTC. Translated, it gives CATSRGRGYGYTF.

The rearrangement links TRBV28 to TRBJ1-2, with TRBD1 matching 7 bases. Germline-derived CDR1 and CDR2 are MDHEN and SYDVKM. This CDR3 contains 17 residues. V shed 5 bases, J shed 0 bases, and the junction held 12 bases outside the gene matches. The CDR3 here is CASSTQGDSWTNYGYTF. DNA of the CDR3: TGTGCCAGCAGTACCCAGGGGGACAGTTGGACTAACTATGGCTACACCTTC.

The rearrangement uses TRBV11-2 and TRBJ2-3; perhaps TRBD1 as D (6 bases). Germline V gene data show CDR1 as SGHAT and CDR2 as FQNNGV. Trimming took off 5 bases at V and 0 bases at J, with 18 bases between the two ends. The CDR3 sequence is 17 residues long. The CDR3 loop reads CASSEDSSLSSTDTQYF. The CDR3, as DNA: TGTGCCAGCAGCGAGGACAGTTCCCTCTCTAGCACAGATACGCAGTATTTT.

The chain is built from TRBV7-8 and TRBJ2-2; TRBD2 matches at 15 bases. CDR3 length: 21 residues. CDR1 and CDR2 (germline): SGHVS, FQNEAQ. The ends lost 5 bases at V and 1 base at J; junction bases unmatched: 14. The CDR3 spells CASSGILGGTSGGLNTGELFF. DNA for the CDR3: TGTGCCAGCAGCGGAATCCTCGGAGGGACTAGCGGGGGGTTGAACACCGGGGAGCTGTTTTTT.

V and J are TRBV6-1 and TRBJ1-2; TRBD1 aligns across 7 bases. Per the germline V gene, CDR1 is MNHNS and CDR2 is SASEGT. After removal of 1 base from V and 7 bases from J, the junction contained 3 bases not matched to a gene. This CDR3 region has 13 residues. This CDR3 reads CASSEGPGGGYTF. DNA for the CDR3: TGTGCCAGCAGTGAAGGGCCAGGGGGTGGCTACACCTTC.

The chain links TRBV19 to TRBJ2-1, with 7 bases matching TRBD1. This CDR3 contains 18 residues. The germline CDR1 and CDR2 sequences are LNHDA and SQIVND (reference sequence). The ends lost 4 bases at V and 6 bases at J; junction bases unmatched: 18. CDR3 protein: CASSKRTGEAIRGNEQFF. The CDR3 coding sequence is TGTGCCAGTAGTAAGCGGACAGGTGAGGCCATAAGGGGCAATGAGCAGTTCTTC.